The present entry profiles one T cell receptor beta chain with its context. Antigen: not known. Sequenced material consisted of expressed TCRB transcripts (all of the isolated RNA was reverse transcribed). Produced via immunoSEQ multiplex PCR; TCRdb's table is partial and in-frame only. The sample holds approximately 170,000 clones; less than 9.5% are singletons and the top ten take roughly 2.5%. This sample stems from a study of beta chain features in type 1 diabetes. Broader study findings: Possibly, sequencing cDNA over-represented cells that had high TCR expression levels. The study found fewer insertions and more deletions at VDJ junctions in type 1 diabetes patients.

The CDR3 loop spans 17 amino acids. Germline V CDR1 and CDR2: MGHRA, YSYEKL. Trimming removed 0 bases from V and 2 bases from J, with 16 bases in between. Source material: central memory CD4+ T cells from blood. The chain uses TRBV4-1 and TRBJ1-2; D is uncertain. The clonotype comes from a woman between 18 and 29 years old in good health. This CDR3 is CASSQEHQRAGNYGYTF. The CDR3 DNA is TGCGCCAGCAGCCAAGAACATCAGAGGGCAGGAAACTATGGCTACACCTTC.